These 27 T cell receptor beta chains came from one sample sequenced in a study of T cells in Graves' hyperthyroidism and ophthalmopathy. Amplified regions were TCR beta CDR3 sequences from RNA transcripts. TCR CDR3 underwent first-round RT-PCR with the HTBI primer set. Each CDR3 protein is one row after TCRdb ran MiXCR on the multiplex PCR reads. The table records about 400,000 distinct CDR3 sequences, 15% to 18% of them present only once. Material: blood. Every receptor here comes from a woman under 30 with Graves' hyperthyroidism.

The sample holds a few counts of this clonotype. The V gene is TRBV11-2, the J gene TRBJ2-7, with 12 bases fitting TRBD2. With 5 bases clipped from V and 4 bases from J, the junction kept 6 bases outside the gene matches. CDR1 and CDR2 from the germline V gene are SGHAT and FQNNGV. The CDR3 has 15 residues. The CDR3 loop is CASSPGTSGLYEQYF. CDR3 nucleotide sequence: TGTGCCAGCAGCCCAGGGACTAGCGGGTTGTACGAGCAGTACTTC. The full variable domain, in which reference TRBV11-2 and TRBJ2-7 provide the parts outside the CDR3, is EAGVAQSPRYKIIEKRQSVAFWCNPISGHATLYWYQQILGQGPKLLIQFQNNGVVDDSQLPKDRFSAERLKGVDSTLKIQPAKLEDSAVYLCASSPGTSGLYEQYFGPGTRLTVT.

This clonotype was observed a handful of times. This rearrangement joins TRBV28 to TRBJ2-7; 8 bases are shared with TRBD2. Per the germline V gene, CDR1 is MDHEN and CDR2 is SYDVKM. After removal of 3 bases from V and 1 base from J, the junction contained 8 bases not matched to a gene. The length of the CDR3 is 16 residues. For the CDR3, the DNA is TGTGCCAGCAGTTTGGGAAGCGGGAGCCAGTCCTACGAGCAGTACTTC. It is translated as CASSLGSGSQSYEQYF.

The table lists this clonotype with many counts. This rearrangement joins TRBV7-2 to TRBJ2-5; D may correspond to TRBD1 or TRBD2 (5 bases each). This CDR3 is built from 16 residues. CDR1 is SGHTA and CDR2 is FQGNSA in the germline V gene. V was cut by 4 bases and J by 5 bases, with 20 bases left in between. Here the CDR3 reads CASSSQRRVRVETQYF. As DNA, the CDR3 is TGTGCCAGCAGCTCCCAGAGGCGGGTCAGGGTGGAGACCCAGTACTTC.

This chain uses TRBV12-3 or TRBV12-4 with TRBJ2-2; no clear D. This CDR3 has 13 amino acids. Trimming shortened V by 3 bases and J by 7 bases, and 9 bases separated the two germline ends. DNA of the CDR3: TGTGCCAGCAGTTTTCCGGCGCGCGGGGAGCTGTTTTTT. Protein sequence: CASSFPARGELFF.

In this sample, this clonotype turned up many times. The chain couples TRBV28 to TRBJ2-2; 11 bases align to TRBD1. The CDR3 spans 14 residues. The germline CDR1 and CDR2 sequences are MDHEN and SYDVKM. The J segment lost 5 bases and the V segment lost 8 bases, leaving 4 bases of the junction unmatched. The CDR3 nucleotides are TGTGCCAGCGGACAGGGGGCGCGTACCGGGGAGCTGTTTTTT. Protein sequence: CASGQGARTGELFF.

This clonotype was counted at least ten times. This chain connects TRBV18 to TRBJ1-1; 7 nucleotides align to TRBD1. The trim removed 2 bases at V and 3 bases at J, leaving 3 bases unmatched. In germline, CDR1 is KGHSH, CDR2 LQKENI. This CDR3 is 14 amino acids long. CDR3 in amino acids: CASSPSTGDTEAFF. In DNA, the CDR3 is TGTGCCAGCTCACCATCTACAGGGGACACTGAAGCTTTCTTT.

This clonotype was observed at least ten times. The chain uses TRBV5-1 and TRBJ1-1; D is possibly TRBD1 (5 bases). The CDR3 runs to 14 residues. The germline gives CDR1 SGHRS, CDR2 YFSETQ. V lost 0 bases to trimming and J lost 7 bases, with 13 bases between them. The CDR3 DNA reads as TGCGCCAGCAGCTTGGAGGGGCTGAGGAGTGAAGCTTTCTTT. Translated: CASSLEGLRSEAFF.

There are many counts of this clonotype. This chain joins TRBV27 and TRBJ1-5, with D unclear. Germline V CDR1 and CDR2: MNHEY, SMNVEV (reference sequence). CDR3 size: 14 residues. V lost 0 bases, J lost 7 bases, and 10 bases lay in between. The CDR3, as DNA: TGTGCCAGCAGTTTATCCGGGTTAGGGCAGCCCCAGCATTTT. Its protein is CASSLSGLGQPQHF.

This chain joins TRBV29-1 and TRBJ2-3, with D tentatively TRBD1 (5 bases). Germline V CDR1 and CDR2: SQVTM, ANQGSEA. V lost 3 bases, J lost 5 bases, and 9 bases lay in between. There are 12 residues in the CDR3. CDR3 amino acids: CSVEGRGDTQYF. The CDR3 DNA is TGCAGCGTTGAGGGTAGGGGAGATACGCAGTATTTT.

This clonotype was seen many times. The CDR3 DNA reads as TGTGCCAGCAGAACTGGGACAGGGGTTAGAAATGAAAAACTGTTTTTT. Translation: CASRTGTGVRNEKLFF. This rearrangement joins TRBV12-3 or TRBV12-4 to TRBJ1-4, with TRBD1 matching over 10 bases. J lost 5 bases, V lost 6 bases, and 9 bases had no gene match. This CDR3 is built from 16 residues.

This chain joins TRBV29-1 and TRBJ2-1; D is unclear. The CDR3 length is 10 residues. From germline, CDR1 is SQVTM and CDR2 ANQGSEA. The V and J ends lost 6 bases and 6 bases respectively, with 6 bases between them. The CDR3 loop is CSVKRNEQFF. Here the CDR3 DNA reads TGCAGCGTGAAGCGCAATGAGCAGTTCTTC.

This clonotype was counted ten times or more. The chain employs TRBV2 and TRBJ1-6; no definite D call. Germline loops: CDR1 SNHLY, CDR2 FYNNEI. The length of the CDR3 is 13 residues. Trimming took off 7 bases at V and 9 bases at J, with 13 bases between the two ends. The CDR3 region has the DNA TGTGCCAGCAAGACAATGGAAGGTTCACCCCTCCACTTT. This sequence encodes CASKTMEGSPLHF. The full variable domain, with the rest looked up from reference TRBV2 and TRBJ1-6, is EPEVTQTPSHQVTQMGQEVILRCVPISNHLYFYWYRQILGQKVEFLVSFYNNEISEKSEIFDDQFSVERPDGSNFTLKIRSTKLEDSAMYFCASKTMEGSPLHFGNGTRLTVT.

This clonotype was seen just once. A much more abundant neighbour one base away suggests this may be a read error. The rearrangement uses TRBV9 and TRBJ1-1, with D uncertain. CDR1 and CDR2 (germline): SGDLS, YYNGEE. This CDR3 is 17 amino acids long. The ends were cut back, 4 bases at V and 1 base at J, with 20 bases in the middle. CDR3 loop: CASSPVQNLIPNTEAFF. The CDR3, as DNA: TGTGCCAGCAGCCCAGTACAGAACTTAATACCGAACACTGAAGCTTTCTTT.

This clonotype was detected ten times or more. The rearrangement links TRBV18 to TRBJ2-7; D remains unclear. V lost 2 bases, J lost 3 bases, and 8 bases lay in between. CDR3 length: 13 residues. Looked up from germline, CDR1 is KGHSH and CDR2 is LQKENI. The CDR3: CASSPAPGYEQYF. CDR3 bases: TGTGCCAGCTCACCAGCGCCGGGCTACGAGCAGTACTTC.

The table lists this clonotype with a few counts. This sequence joins TRBV10-1 and TRBJ2-1; tentative D call: TRBD2 (6 bases). Trimming cost V 3 bases and J 1 base, with 7 bases left between them. From germline, CDR1 is WNHNN and CDR2 SYGVQD (reference sequence). CDR3 length: 14 residues. CDR3: CASSDSGSYNEQFF. CDR3 in DNA: TGCGCCAGCAGTGATAGCGGATCCTACAATGAGCAGTTCTTC.

The chain recombines TRBV19 with TRBJ2-7, with 13 bases matching TRBD2. Germline loops: CDR1 LNHDA, CDR2 SQIVND (reference sequence). V shed 5 bases, J shed 2 bases, and the junction held 9 bases outside the gene matches. The CDR3 covers 17 residues. The CDR3 DNA reads TGTGCCAGTAGTTCGTGGACTAGCGGGGGAGTCCCCTACGAGCAGTACTTC. Protein: CASSSWTSGGVPYEQYF.

This sequence joins TRBV10-3 and TRBJ2-2; D not certain. CDR3 size: 18 residues. V lost 0 bases to trimming and J lost 3 bases, with 17 bases between them. The V gene's germline CDR1 is ENHRY and CDR2 SYGVKD. CDR3 sequence: CAISESVGSTSDTGELFF. CDR3 sequence (DNA): TGTGCCATCAGTGAGTCGGTAGGATCAACCTCGGACACCGGGGAGCTGTTTTTT.

This clonotype showed up many times. The V gene is TRBV28, the J gene TRBJ2-6; D might be TRBD2 (5 bases). The CDR3 runs 15 residues. Germline CDR1 is MDHEN and CDR2 is SYDVKM. V was shortened by 4 bases and J by 0 bases, with 7 bases between the two germline ends. CDR3 sequence reads: CASSWAGSGANVLTF. In DNA, the CDR3 is TGTGCCAGCAGTTGGGCGGGCTCTGGGGCCAACGTCCTGACTTTC.

This clonotype was counted many times. This rearrangement joins TRBV6-5 to TRBJ1-1; tentatively, D is TRBD1 (5 bases). Between the trimmed V and J ends, which lost 0 bases and 2 bases, there was a span of 10 bases. The V gene's germline CDR1 is MNHEY and CDR2 SVGAGI. The CDR3 runs to 15 residues. CDR3 amino acids: CASSYSVQGNTEAFF. The CDR3 nucleotides read TGTGCCAGCAGTTACTCGGTCCAGGGAAACACTGAAGCTTTCTTT.

V gene TRBV5-1 combines with J gene TRBJ2-7; D assignment may be TRBD1 or TRBD2 (5 bases each). The CDR3 runs 16 residues. The germline V and J ends were trimmed by 4 bases and 6 bases, with 23 bases remaining between them. The germline CDR1 and CDR2 sequences are SGHRS and YFSETQ. The CDR3 DNA reads as TGCGCCAGCAGCCGGGGACGGATTGACGTACTGGCCGAGCAGTACTTC. Translating gives CASSRGRIDVLAEQYF.

This clonotype has more than one count but fewer than ten. One junction end does not reproduce the germline sequence, and a read error may be involved. The chain couples TRBV7-9 to TRBJ2-1; 9 nucleotides line up with TRBD2. Germline V gene data show CDR1 as SEHNR and CDR2 as FQNEAQ (reference sequence). The CDR3 length is 16 residues. CDR3 in amino acids: CAGSFKAGGPWNEQFF. CDR3 sequence (DNA): TGTGCCGGCAGCTTCAAGGCGGGAGGGCCCTGGAATGAGCAGTTCTTC.

V and J are TRBV5-1 and TRBJ2-6; 8 positions agree with TRBD1. The V gene end was trimmed by 7 bases and the J gene end by 0 bases; junction bases not matched to a gene: 6. Germline CDR1 reads SGHRS; CDR2 reads YFSETQ. CDR3 size: 16 residues. As DNA, the CDR3 is TGCGCCAGCGTACAGGGGGTGTCCTCTGGGGCCAACGTCCTGACTTTC. Protein: CASVQGVSSGANVLTF.

The CDR3 is CSARTQVDNQPQHF. As DNA, the CDR3 is TGCAGTGCTAGAACACAGGTCGACAATCAGCCCCAGCATTTT. The chain has TRBV20-1 and TRBJ1-5; tentatively, D is TRBD1 (5 bases). Trimming took off 2 bases at V and 3 bases at J, with 11 bases between the two ends. This CDR3 is 14 amino acids long. Germline V gene data show CDR1 as DFQATT and CDR2 as SNEGSKA (reference sequence).

This clonotype was picked up many times. V and J are TRBV24-1 and TRBJ2-3, with TRBD1 matching over 9 bases. The CDR3 spans 16 residues. The germline V gene has CDR1 KGHDR and CDR2 SFDVKD. Losses at the gene ends were 4 bases for V and 8 bases for J; bases not matched to a gene: 12. The CDR3 DNA is TGTGCCACCAGTGAGTCCGGGACAGGGAGTTCGACTACGCAGTATTTT. Its translation is CATSESGTGSSTTQYF.

The rearrangement joins TRBV4-1 to TRBJ2-1; D not certain. The CDR3 sequence is 12 residues long. Trimming left V 3 bases short and J 4 bases short, with 4 bases between. Per the germline V gene, CDR1 is MGHRA and CDR2 is YSYEKL. CDR3 sequence: CASSQPYNEQFF. CDR3 DNA: TGCGCCAGCAGCCAGCCGTACAATGAGCAGTTCTTC.

This clonotype was seen many times. This rearrangement joins TRBV28 to TRBJ2-1, with 9 bases fitting TRBD1. Germline assignment: CDR1 MDHEN and CDR2 SYDVKM. After removal of 5 bases from V and 9 bases from J, the junction contained 11 bases not matched to a gene. The CDR3 length is 15 residues. The CDR3 loop reads CASSGQGTYNSEQFF. The CDR3 nucleotides read TGTGCCAGCAGTGGACAGGGGACTTACAATTCTGAGCAGTTCTTC.

This clonotype was counted a few times. This sequence joins TRBV6-1 and TRBJ2-1, with 7 nucleotides matching TRBD2. The ends lost 7 bases at V and 7 bases at J; junction bases unmatched: 10. The CDR3 covers 14 residues. Germline-derived CDR1 and CDR2 are MNHNS and SASEGT. The DNA of the CDR3 is TGTGCCAGCAACCACGGGAGGCTGGGGAATGAGCAGTTCTTC. Its protein product is CASNHGRLGNEQFF.